This record covers a single T cell receptor (beta chain). Its antigen is as yet unknown. The sample is drawn from a study of T-cell memory formation after mild COVID-19. About the research overall: The study found TCR clusters largely donor specific. Study-level points and caveats: Nothing showed for sure that second-wave clones peaking on day 37 were SARS-CoV-2 specific.

TCRdb re-called the 5' RACE reads with MiXCR, one entry per CDR3 protein. The data show 70,000 to 100,000 distinct CDR3 sequences, more than 12% seen once. The CDR3 is 13 residues long. J lost 2 bases, V lost 5 bases, and 3 bases had no gene match. Germline V CDR1 and CDR2: SGDLS, YYNGEE. The sequence was collected from a young man who had mild COVID-19 (a few samples of this study predate the infection). Cell type and time point are not known. Sequencing input: PBMCs or a T cell subset sorted from them (not recorded which). The V and J genes are TRBV9 and TRBJ2-5; 7 bases are a match to TRBD2. This CDR3 reads CASSGLVQETQYF. CDR3 sequence (DNA): TGTGCCAGCAGTGGACTAGTGCAAGAGACCCAGTACTTC.